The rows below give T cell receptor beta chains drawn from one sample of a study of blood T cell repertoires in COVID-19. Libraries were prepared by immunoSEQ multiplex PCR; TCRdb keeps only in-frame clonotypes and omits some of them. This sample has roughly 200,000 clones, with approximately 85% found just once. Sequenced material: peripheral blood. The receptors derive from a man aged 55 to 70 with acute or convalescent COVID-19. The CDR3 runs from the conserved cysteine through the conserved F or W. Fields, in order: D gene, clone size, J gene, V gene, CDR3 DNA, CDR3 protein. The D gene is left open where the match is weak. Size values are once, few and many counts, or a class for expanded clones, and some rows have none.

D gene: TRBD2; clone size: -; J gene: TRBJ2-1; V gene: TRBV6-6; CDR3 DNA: TGTGCCAGCAGTCGACATTCCGGGACTAGCGGGAGAGAGAGCTCCTACAATGAGCAGTTCTTC; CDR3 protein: CASSRHSGTSGRESSYNEQFF
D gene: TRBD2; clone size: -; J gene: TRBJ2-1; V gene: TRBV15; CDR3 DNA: TGTGCCACCAGCAGAGATTACAGCGGGAGCGTGAGTAGTGAGCAGTTCTTC; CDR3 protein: CATSRDYSGSVSSEQFF
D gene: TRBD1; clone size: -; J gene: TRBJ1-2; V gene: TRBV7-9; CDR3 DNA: TGTGCCAGCAGCCCGACAGGGGGAAATGGCTACACCTTC; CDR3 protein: CASSPTGGNGYTF
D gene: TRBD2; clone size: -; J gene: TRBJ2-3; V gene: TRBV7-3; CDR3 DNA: TGTGCCAGCAGCCCAAGAGGGGCTAGGGAGGGTACGCAGTATTTT; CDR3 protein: CASSPRGAREGTQYF
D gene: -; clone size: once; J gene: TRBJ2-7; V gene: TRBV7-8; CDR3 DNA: TGTGCCAGCAGCTCCCTCCTTGACGAGCAGTACTTC; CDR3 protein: CASSSLLDEQYF
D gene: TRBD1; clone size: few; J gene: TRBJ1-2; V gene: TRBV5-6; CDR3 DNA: TGTGCCAGCAGGGGTGAGGGGCGGAGGGGGCCCTATGGCTACACCTTC; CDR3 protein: CASRGEGRRGPYGYTF
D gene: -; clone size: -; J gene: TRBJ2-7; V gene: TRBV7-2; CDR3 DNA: TGTGCCAGCAGCTCCCGCGGCGGCTACGAGCAGTACTTC; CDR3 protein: CASSSRGGYEQYF
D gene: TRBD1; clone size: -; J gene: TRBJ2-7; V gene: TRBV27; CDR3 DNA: TGTGCCAGCAGTTTAAGGGACAGGGCGACCTACGAGCAGTACTTC; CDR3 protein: CASSLRDRATYEQYF
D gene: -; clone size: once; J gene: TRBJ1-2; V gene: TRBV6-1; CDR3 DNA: TGTGCCAGCAGTGAAGCGCCCAGGACATATGGCTACACCTTC; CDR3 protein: CASSEAPRTYGYTF
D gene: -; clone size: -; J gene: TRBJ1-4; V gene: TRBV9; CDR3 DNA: TGTGCCAGCAGCAGAGGTGGAACAACTAATGAAAAACTGTTTTTT; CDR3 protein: CASSRGGTTNEKLFF
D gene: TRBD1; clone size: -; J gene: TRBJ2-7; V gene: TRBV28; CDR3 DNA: TGTGCCAGCAGTCGCGCCGGGACAGGGATCTACGAGCAGTACTTC; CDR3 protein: CASSRAGTGIYEQYF
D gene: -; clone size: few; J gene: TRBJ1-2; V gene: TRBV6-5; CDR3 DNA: TGTGCCGCCCGGGAAAACTATGGCTACACCTTC; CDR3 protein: CAARENYGYTF
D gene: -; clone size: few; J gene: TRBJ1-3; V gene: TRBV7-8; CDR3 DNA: TGTGCCAGCAGCTCGGGGGTTGGGCGTCTCTCTGGAAACACCATATATTTT; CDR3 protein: CASSSGVGRLSGNTIYF
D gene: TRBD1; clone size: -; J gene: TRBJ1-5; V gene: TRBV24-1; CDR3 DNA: TGTGCCACCAGTGTCCCCGGACAGGGGGATTTT; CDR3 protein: CATSVPGQGDF
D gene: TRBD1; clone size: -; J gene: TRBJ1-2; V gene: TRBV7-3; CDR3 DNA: TGTGCCAGCAGCTTTCCAACAGGGGACCAAGGCTACACCTTC; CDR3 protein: CASSFPTGDQGYTF
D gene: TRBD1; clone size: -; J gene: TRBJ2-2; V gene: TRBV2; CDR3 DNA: TGTGCCACCCCGGGACAGGTGGAGGGCGGGGAGCTGTTTTTT; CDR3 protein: CATPGQVEGGELFF
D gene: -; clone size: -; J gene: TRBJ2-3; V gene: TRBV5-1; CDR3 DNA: TGCGCCAGCAGCTTGGGTCGGGGGGCGCCGGATACGCAGTATTTT; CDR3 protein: CASSLGRGAPDTQYF
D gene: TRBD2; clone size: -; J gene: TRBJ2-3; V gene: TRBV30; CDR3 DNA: TGTGCCTGGAGTGGACTAGCGGGATCTAGCACAGATACGCAGTATTTT; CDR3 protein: CAWSGLAGSSTDTQYF
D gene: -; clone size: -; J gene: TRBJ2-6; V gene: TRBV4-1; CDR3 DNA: TGCGCCAGCAGCCAGGGGGGACAGATCTCTGGGGCCAACGTCCTGACTTTC; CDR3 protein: CASSQGGQISGANVLTF
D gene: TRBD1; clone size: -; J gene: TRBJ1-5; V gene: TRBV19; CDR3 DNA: TGTGCCAGTCGAACAGGGGGGACGGGCAATCAGCCCCAGCATTTT; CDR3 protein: CASRTGGTGNQPQHF
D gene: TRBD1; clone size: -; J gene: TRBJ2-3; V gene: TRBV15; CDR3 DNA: TGTGCCACCAGCAGAGCCGGGACAGACACAGATACGCAGTATTTT; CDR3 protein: CATSRAGTDTDTQYF
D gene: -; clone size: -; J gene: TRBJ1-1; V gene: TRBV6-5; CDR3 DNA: TGTGCCAGCAGTTACTCGTCAAGCAACACTGAAGCTTTCTTT; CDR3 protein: CASSYSSSNTEAFF
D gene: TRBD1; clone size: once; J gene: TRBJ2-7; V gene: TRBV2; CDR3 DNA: TGTGCCAGCAGAGGGGGACAGGGTGGTCACTCCCTCTCCTACGAGCAGTACTTC; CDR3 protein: CASRGGQGGHSLSYEQYF
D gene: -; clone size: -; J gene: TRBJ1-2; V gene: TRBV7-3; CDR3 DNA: TGTGCCAGCAGCTTAGGGGGCGCAGGGGCGGGCTATGGCTACACCTTC; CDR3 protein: CASSLGGAGAGYGYTF
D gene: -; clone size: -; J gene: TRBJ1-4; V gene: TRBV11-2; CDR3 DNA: TGTGCCAGCAGCTTACTCCCCCGGACAGTTTCTAATGAAAAACTGTTTTTT; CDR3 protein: CASSLLPRTVSNEKLFF
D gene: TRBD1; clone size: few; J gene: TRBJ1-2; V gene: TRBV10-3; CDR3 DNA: TGTGCCATCAACACGCCGGGACAGGGGGCTTCTAACTATGGCTACACCTTC; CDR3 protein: CAINTPGQGASNYGYTF
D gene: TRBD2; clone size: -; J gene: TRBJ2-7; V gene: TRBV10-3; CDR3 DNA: TGTGCCGCATCACTAGCGGGAGTACATGAGCAGTACTTC; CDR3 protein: CAASLAGVHEQYF
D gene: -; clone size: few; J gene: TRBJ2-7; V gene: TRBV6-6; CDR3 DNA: TGTGCCAGCAGTCGAGGTCGGTACGAGCAGTACTTC; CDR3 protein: CASSRGRYEQYF
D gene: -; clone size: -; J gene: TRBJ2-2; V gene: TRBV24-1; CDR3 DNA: TGTGCCACCAGTGCCTCCGGGACGGGAGCCGGGGAGCTGTTTTTT; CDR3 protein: CATSASGTGAGELFF
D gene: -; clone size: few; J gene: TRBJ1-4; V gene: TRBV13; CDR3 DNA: TGTGCCAGCAGTTTACAGGCAACTAATGAAAAACTGTTTTTT; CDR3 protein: CASSLQATNEKLFF
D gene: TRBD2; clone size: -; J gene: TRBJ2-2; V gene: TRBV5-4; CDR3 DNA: TGTGCCAGCAGCTTGGGGGGTGCGGGAGGGGCAACCGGGGAGCTGTTTTTT; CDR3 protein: CASSLGGAGGATGELFF
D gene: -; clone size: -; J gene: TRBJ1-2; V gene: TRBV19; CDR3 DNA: TGTGCCAGTAGTCTTGGGGGGATTGGCTATGGCTACACCTTC; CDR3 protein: CASSLGGIGYGYTF
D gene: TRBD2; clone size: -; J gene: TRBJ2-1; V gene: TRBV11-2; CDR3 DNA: TGTGCCAGCAGCTTAGATCGGTCTAGCGGGAGACCCTACAATGAGCAGTTCTTC; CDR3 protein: CASSLDRSSGRPYNEQFF
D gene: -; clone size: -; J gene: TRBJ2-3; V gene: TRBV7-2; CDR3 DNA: TGTGCCAGCAGCTTAATGGGGGCGGCCACAGATACGCAGTATTTT; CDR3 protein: CASSLMGAATDTQYF
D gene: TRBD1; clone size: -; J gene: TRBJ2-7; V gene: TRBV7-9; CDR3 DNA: TGTGCCAGCAGCTTCGGACAGGGCTATAACGAGCAGTACTTC; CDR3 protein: CASSFGQGYNEQYF
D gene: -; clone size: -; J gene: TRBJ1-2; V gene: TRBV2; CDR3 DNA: TGTGCCAGCAGAGGGGCGGGAAATGGCTACACCTTC; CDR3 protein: CASRGAGNGYTF
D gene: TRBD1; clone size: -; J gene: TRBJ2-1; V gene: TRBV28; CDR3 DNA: TGTGCCAGCACGGGAGCAGGGGGCCCGAACAATGAGCAGTTCTTC; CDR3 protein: CASTGAGGPNNEQFF
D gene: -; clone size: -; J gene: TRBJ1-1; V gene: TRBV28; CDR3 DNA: TGTGCCAGCAGGCCAACAGGGACCTCTATACCAGCTTTCTTT; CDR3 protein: CASRPTGTSIPAFF
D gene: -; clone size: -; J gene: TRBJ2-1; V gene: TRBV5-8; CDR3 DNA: TGTGCCAGCAGCCTCTATTTCAGGCCCGGATACAATGAGCAGTTCTTC; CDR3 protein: CASSLYFRPGYNEQFF
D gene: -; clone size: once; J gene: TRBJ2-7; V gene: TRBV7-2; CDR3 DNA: TGTGCCAGCAGCTTAGGAGTCGGAGGATCCTACGAGCAGTACTTC; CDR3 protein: CASSLGVGGSYEQYF
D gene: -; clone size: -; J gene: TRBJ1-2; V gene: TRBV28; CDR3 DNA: TGTGCCAGCTGTTTGGGGCCCCTTCTATGTGGCTACACCTTC; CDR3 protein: CASCLGPLLCGYTF
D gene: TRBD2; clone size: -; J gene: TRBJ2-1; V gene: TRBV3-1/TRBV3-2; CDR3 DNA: TGTGCCAGCTGGGGGGGATCGGGAGAGCAGTTCTTC; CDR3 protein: CASWGGSGEQFF
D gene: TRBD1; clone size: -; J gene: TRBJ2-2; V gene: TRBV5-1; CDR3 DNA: TGCGCCAGCAGCGCACAGGGGACCGGGGAGCTGTTTTTT; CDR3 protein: CASSAQGTGELFF
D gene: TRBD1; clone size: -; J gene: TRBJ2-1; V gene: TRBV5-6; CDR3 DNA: TGTGCCAGCAGCTTTAATCCGGGACAGGGGTTCTACAATGAGCAGTTCTTC; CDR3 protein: CASSFNPGQGFYNEQFF
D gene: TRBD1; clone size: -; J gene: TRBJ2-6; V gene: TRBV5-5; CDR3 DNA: TGTGCCAGCAGCTCACCAGGGGGACGTTCGGGGGCCAACGTCCTGACTTTC; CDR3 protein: CASSSPGGRSGANVLTF
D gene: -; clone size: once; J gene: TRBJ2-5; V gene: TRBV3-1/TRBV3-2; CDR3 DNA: TGTGCCAGCAGGTCATTCCAAGAGACCCAGTACTTC; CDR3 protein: CASRSFQETQYF
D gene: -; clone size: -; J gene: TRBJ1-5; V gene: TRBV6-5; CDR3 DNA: TGTGCCAGCAGTTACACTGCAGGGGATCAGCCCCAGCATTTT; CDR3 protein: CASSYTAGDQPQHF
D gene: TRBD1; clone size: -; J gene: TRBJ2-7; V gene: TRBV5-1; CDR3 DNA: TGCGCCAGCAGCTTGGCCACCACCGGACAGGGGCCCTACGAGCAGTACTTC; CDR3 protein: CASSLATTGQGPYEQYF